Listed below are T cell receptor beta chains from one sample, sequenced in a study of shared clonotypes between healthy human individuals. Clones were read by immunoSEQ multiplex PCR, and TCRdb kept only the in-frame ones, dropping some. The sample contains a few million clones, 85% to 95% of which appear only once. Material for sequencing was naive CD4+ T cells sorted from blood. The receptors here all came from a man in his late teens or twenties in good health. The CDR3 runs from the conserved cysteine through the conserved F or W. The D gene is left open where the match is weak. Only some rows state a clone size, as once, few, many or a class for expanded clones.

CDR3 protein: CASSFTASSYNSPLHF
V gene: TRBV28
D gene: NA
clone size: NA
J gene: TRBJ1-6

CDR3 protein: CASSQTGFPGELFF
V gene: TRBV6-5
D gene: TRBD1
clone size: NA
J gene: TRBJ2-2

CDR3 protein: CASRGRGVNEQYF
V gene: TRBV19
D gene: NA
clone size: NA
J gene: TRBJ2-7

CDR3 protein: CAISPGAYEQYF
V gene: TRBV10-3
D gene: NA
clone size: NA
J gene: TRBJ2-7

CDR3 protein: CASSLVPGLNYGYTF
V gene: TRBV7-9
D gene: NA
clone size: NA
J gene: TRBJ1-2

CDR3 protein: CASSQRSAAHTEAFF
V gene: TRBV5-1
D gene: NA
clone size: NA
J gene: TRBJ1-1

CDR3 protein: CASSPDLRGLDIQYF
V gene: TRBV18
D gene: NA
clone size: NA
J gene: TRBJ2-4

CDR3 protein: CAWSVPPTFNIQYF
V gene: TRBV30
D gene: NA
clone size: once
J gene: TRBJ2-4

CDR3 protein: CATSRDLGSSGELFF
V gene: TRBV15
D gene: NA
clone size: NA
J gene: TRBJ2-2

CDR3 protein: CASRRTGNYGYTF
V gene: TRBV6-1
D gene: TRBD1
clone size: NA
J gene: TRBJ1-2

CDR3 protein: CASSGGTGDQETQYF
V gene: TRBV5-4
D gene: TRBD1
clone size: NA
J gene: TRBJ2-5

CDR3 protein: CASSPEAYRQETQYF
V gene: TRBV18
D gene: NA
clone size: NA
J gene: TRBJ2-5

CDR3 protein: CASSTSGARVSSQPQHF
V gene: TRBV7-9
D gene: NA
clone size: NA
J gene: TRBJ1-5

CDR3 protein: CASSNRDSSPLHF
V gene: TRBV19
D gene: NA
clone size: few
J gene: TRBJ1-6

CDR3 protein: CASSRGREAFF
V gene: TRBV6-5
D gene: NA
clone size: few
J gene: TRBJ1-1

CDR3 protein: CASSVGRTVNTEAFF
V gene: TRBV9
D gene: NA
clone size: NA
J gene: TRBJ1-1

CDR3 protein: CASSLNSLSTDTQYF
V gene: TRBV7-2
D gene: NA
clone size: NA
J gene: TRBJ2-3

CDR3 protein: CASSIGRAPDTQYF
V gene: TRBV2
D gene: TRBD2
clone size: NA
J gene: TRBJ2-3

CDR3 protein: CASSIEDRDHPKQFF
V gene: TRBV19
D gene: TRBD1
clone size: NA
J gene: TRBJ2-1

CDR3 protein: CAISRTGHTGELFF
V gene: TRBV10-3
D gene: NA
clone size: NA
J gene: TRBJ2-2

CDR3 protein: CASSFTGTDTQYF
V gene: TRBV28
D gene: NA
clone size: once
J gene: TRBJ2-3

CDR3 protein: CASSGGAGELFF
V gene: TRBV9
D gene: NA
clone size: NA
J gene: TRBJ2-2

CDR3 protein: CASNLGGVHNSPLHF
V gene: TRBV5-1
D gene: TRBD1
clone size: NA
J gene: TRBJ1-6

CDR3 protein: CASSPGRGGEKLFF
V gene: TRBV7-9
D gene: NA
clone size: NA
J gene: TRBJ1-4

CDR3 protein: CASSSRTGGQPQHF
V gene: TRBV7-2
D gene: TRBD1
clone size: NA
J gene: TRBJ1-5

CDR3 protein: CASSFHGGNTGELFF
V gene: TRBV7-3
D gene: NA
clone size: NA
J gene: TRBJ2-2

CDR3 protein: CAWSATGVSYEQYF
V gene: TRBV30
D gene: TRBD1
clone size: once
J gene: TRBJ2-7

CDR3 protein: CASSSPGTEAFF
V gene: TRBV5-6
D gene: NA
clone size: NA
J gene: TRBJ1-1